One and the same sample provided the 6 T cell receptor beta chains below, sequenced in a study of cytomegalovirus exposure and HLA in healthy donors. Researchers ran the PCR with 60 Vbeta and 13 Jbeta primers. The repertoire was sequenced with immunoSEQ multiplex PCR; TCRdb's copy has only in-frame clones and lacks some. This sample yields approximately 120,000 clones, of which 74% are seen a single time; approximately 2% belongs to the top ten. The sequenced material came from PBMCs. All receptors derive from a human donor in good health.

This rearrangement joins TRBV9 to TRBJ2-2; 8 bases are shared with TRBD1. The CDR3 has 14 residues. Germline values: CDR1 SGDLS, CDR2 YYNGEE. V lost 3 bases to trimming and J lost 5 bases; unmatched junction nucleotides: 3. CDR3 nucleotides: TGTGCCAGCAGCGACAGGACAGGGACCGGGGAGCTGTTTTTT. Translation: CASSDRTGTGELFF.

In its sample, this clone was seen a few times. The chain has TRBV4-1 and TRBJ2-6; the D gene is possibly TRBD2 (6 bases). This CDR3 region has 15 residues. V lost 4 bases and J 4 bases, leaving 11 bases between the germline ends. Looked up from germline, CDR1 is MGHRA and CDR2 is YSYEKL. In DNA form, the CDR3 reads TGCGCCAGCAGCCGAGCAGGAGGGGGGGCCAACGTCCTGACTTTC. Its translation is CASSRAGGGANVLTF.

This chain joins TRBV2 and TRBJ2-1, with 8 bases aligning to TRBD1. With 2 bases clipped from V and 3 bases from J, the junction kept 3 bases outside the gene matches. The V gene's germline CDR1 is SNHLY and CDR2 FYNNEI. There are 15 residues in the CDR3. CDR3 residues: CASSESGGIYNEQFF. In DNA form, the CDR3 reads TGTGCCAGCAGTGAATCAGGGGGCATCTACAATGAGCAGTTCTTC.

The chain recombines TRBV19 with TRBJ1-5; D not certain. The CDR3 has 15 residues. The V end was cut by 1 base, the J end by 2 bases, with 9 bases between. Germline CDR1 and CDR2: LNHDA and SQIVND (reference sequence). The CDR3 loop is CASSIGPGGNQPQHF. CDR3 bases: TGTGCCAGTAGTATAGGGCCCGGGGGCAATCAGCCCCAGCATTTT.

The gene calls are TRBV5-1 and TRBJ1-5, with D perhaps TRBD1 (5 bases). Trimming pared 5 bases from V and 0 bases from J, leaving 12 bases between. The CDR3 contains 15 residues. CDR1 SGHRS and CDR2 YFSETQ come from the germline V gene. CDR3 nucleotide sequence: TGCGCCAGCAGTTCCACAGGTGATAGCAATCAGCCCCAGCATTTT. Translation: CASSSTGDSNQPQHF.

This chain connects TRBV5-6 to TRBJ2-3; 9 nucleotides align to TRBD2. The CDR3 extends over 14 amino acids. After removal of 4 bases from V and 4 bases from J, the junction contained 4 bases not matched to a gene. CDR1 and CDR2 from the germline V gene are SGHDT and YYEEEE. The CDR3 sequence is CASSVAGAADTQYF. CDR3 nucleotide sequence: TGTGCCAGCAGCGTAGCGGGAGCGGCAGATACGCAGTATTTT. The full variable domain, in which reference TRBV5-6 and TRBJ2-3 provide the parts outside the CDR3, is DAGVTQSPTHLIKTRGQQVTLRCSPKSGHDTVSWYQQALGQGPQFIFQYYEEEERQRGNFPDRFSGHQFPNYSSELNVNALLLGDSALYLCASSVAGAADTQYFGPGTRLTVL.